The 11 T cell receptor beta chains in this list originate from one sample, sequenced in a study of CD8 T cells in ankylosing spondylitis. TCRdb analysed the 5' RACE reads with MiXCR anew, one entry per CDR3 protein. This sample carries around 250,000 distinct CDR3 sequences, 32% of them seen once, and the ten largest clones take roughly 4.2%. Sequenced sample: blood, either unsorted or a sorted T cell fraction (not recorded which). The receptors stem from a male donor with ankylosing spondylitis or in good health (not recorded which).

The rearrangement uses TRBV19 and TRBJ2-7; 11 positions agree with TRBD1. The CDR3 is made up of 15 amino acids. The junction had 6 bases not matched to a gene; V was cut back by 3 bases and J by 5 bases. The germline V gene encodes CDR1 LNHDA and CDR2 SQIVND (reference sequence). The CDR3 loop reads CASSMGQGVWDEQYF. The CDR3, as DNA: TGTGCCAGTAGTATGGGACAGGGGGTTTGGGACGAGCAGTACTTC.

The chain links TRBV20-1 to TRBJ2-2; 12 bases agree with TRBD2. V lost 4 bases and J lost 4; bases outside the gene matches: 4. Germline V gene lookup returns CDR1 DFQATT and CDR2 SNEGSKA (reference sequence). There are 15 residues in the CDR3. DNA for the CDR3: TGCAGTGCTACCGGACTAGCGGGGTTCACCGGGGAGCTGTTTTTT. Its translation is CSATGLAGFTGELFF.

The chain carries TRBV5-1 and TRBJ1-2, with 8 bases lining up with TRBD1. With V trimmed by 1 base and J by 5 bases, 7 bases remained unmatched. The CDR3 is made up of 15 amino acids. Germline V gene sequence: CDR1 SGHRS, CDR2 YFSETQ. The DNA for the CDR3 is TGCGCCAGCAGCTTGAATGGACAGGGAGTTTATGGCTACACCTTC. It specifies CASSLNGQGVYGYTF.

The CDR3 region has the DNA TGTGCCAGCAGTTTCACAGGGGGGACCCAGTACTTC. It codes for CASSFTGGTQYF. V gene TRBV12-3 or TRBV12-4 combines with J gene TRBJ2-5, with 8 nucleotides matching TRBD1. The J segment lost 7 bases and the V segment lost 3 bases, leaving 1 base of the junction unmatched. The CDR3 has 12 residues.

The chain's CDR3 is CAIAGTVPYNEQFF. The CDR3 nucleotides are TGTGCCATTGCCGGGACGGTACCCTACAATGAGCAGTTCTTC. This chain joins TRBV28 and TRBJ2-1, with D possibly being TRBD1 or TRBD2 (5 bases each). The CDR3 consists of 14 residues. Trimming removed 10 bases at V and 2 bases at J, with 15 bases between. Germline V gene sequence: CDR1 MDHEN, CDR2 SYDVKM.

This clonotype was picked up a small number of times. V gene TRBV5-5 combines with J gene TRBJ2-7; D unclear. The CDR3 is 15 residues long. The V gene's germline CDR1 is SGHKS and CDR2 YYEKEE (reference sequence). V lost 0 bases to trimming and J lost 3 bases, with 13 bases between them. The DNA for the CDR3 is TGTGCCAGCAGCTTGGACGGCAGAGAAAACTACGAGCAGTACTTC. Translation: CASSLDGRENYEQYF.

The chain couples TRBV6-5 to TRBJ2-2, with 11 bases that match TRBD1. Germline values: CDR1 MNHEY, CDR2 SVGAGI. V was pared by 4 bases and J by 5 bases, with 3 bases of the junction left unmatched. The CDR3 totals 15 residues. For the CDR3, the DNA is TGTGCCAGCAGTTGGGGACAGGGGGGTACCGGGGAGCTGTTTTTT. Its protein is CASSWGQGGTGELFF.

This clonotype has a handful of counts. The chain has TRBV12-3 or TRBV12-4 and TRBJ2-5, with 10 bases aligning to TRBD2. The CDR3 is 15 amino acids. Trimming removed 4 bases from V and 0 bases from J; junction bases left unmatched: 2. DNA for the CDR3: TGTGCCAGCAGTTGGACTAGCGGTAACCAAGAGACCCAGTACTTC. Translation gives CASSWTSGNQETQYF.

This clonotype was detected only a few times. This CDR3 is CASSLGTEYSNQPQHF. CDR3 DNA sequence: TGTGCCAGCAGCTTAGGGACTGAATATAGCAATCAGCCCCAGCATTTT. The rearrangement joins TRBV11-2 to TRBJ1-5; D gene ambiguous. The V end was cut by 1 base, the J end by 0 bases, with 10 bases between. Per germline, CDR1 SGHAT and CDR2 FQNNGV. The CDR3 runs to 16 residues.

This clonotype was picked up a small number of times. The chain joins TRBV7-8 to TRBJ2-7; 7 bases agree with TRBD1. Germline assignment: CDR1 SGHVS and CDR2 FQNEAQ. The trim removed 1 base at V and 3 bases at J, leaving 9 bases unmatched. CDR3 length equals 16 residues. The CDR3 spells CASSLGGDRVRYEQYF. CDR3 coding DNA: TGTGCCAGCAGCTTAGGAGGTGACAGGGTGCGCTACGAGCAGTACTTC.

The rearrangement joins TRBV29-1 to TRBJ2-1; perhaps TRBD1 as D (7 bases). The CDR3 has 14 amino acids. The germline V and J ends were trimmed by 5 bases and 8 bases, with 19 bases remaining between them. Germline assignment: CDR1 SQVTM and CDR2 ANQGSEA. DNA for the CDR3: TGCAGCGTTCAGGGGGGTCTAAGGGTCGATGAGCAGTTCTTC. Its translation: CSVQGGLRVDEQFF.